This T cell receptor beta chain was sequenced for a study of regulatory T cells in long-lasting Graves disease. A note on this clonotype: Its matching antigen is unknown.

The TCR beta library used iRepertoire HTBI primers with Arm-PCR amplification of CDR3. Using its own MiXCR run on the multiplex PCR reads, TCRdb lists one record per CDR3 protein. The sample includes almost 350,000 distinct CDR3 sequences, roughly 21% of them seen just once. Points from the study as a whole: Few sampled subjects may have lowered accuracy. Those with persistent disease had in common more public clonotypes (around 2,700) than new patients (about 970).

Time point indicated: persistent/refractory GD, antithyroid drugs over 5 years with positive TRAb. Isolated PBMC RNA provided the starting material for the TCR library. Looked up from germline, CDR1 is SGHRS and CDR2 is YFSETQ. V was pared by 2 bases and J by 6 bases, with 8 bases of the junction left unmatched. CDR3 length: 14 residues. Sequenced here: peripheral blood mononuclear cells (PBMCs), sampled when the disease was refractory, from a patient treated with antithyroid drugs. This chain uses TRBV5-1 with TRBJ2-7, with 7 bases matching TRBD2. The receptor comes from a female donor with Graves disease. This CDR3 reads CASSLGREDVEQYF. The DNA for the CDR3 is TGCGCCAGCAGCTTAGGACGGGAGGACGTCGAGCAGTACTTC.